Each of the 14 T cell receptor beta chains below was sequenced from the same sample in a study of blood T cell repertoires in COVID-19. The table came from immunoSEQ multiplex PCR; TCRdb's copy has only in-frame clones and leaves some out. The table lists more than 45,000 clones, 85% to 90% of them singletons, with roughly 1.4% in the top ten. The specimen sequenced was peripheral blood. The receptor set was obtained from a man aged 55-75 years with acute or convalescent COVID-19.

The chain recombines TRBV6-5 with TRBJ2-7, with TRBD2 matching 9 bases. The CDR3 sequence is 14 residues long. The germline V gene has CDR1 MNHEY and CDR2 SVGAGI. Trimming at V came to 6 bases and at J to 1 base, leaving 4 bases not matched to a gene. CDR3 coding DNA: TGTGCCAGCAGGTCCCTAGCGGGGTCCTACGAGCAGTACTTC. Its translation: CASRSLAGSYEQYF.

The chain joins TRBV27 to TRBJ2-1, with a possible D match to TRBD1 (6 bases). The CDR3 sequence is 14 residues long. V was trimmed by 10 bases and J by 1 base, leaving 14 bases between them. The germline V gene encodes CDR1 MNHEY and CDR2 SMNVEV (reference sequence). The CDR3 nucleotides are TGTGCCATCTCAAGGGGGTATTCCTACAATGAGCAGTTCTTC. As protein: CAISRGYSYNEQFF.

The V call is TRBV6-5, the J call TRBJ1-2, with 10 bases fitting TRBD1. Germline CDR1 and CDR2: MNHEY and SVGAGI. V dropped 6 bases and J dropped 8; count of bases not matched to a gene: 12. There are 15 residues in the CDR3. The CDR3 DNA reads as TGTGCCAGCAGCCCCTCCGGACAGGGGGTTGGGGGCTACACCTTC. Translated: CASSPSGQGVGGYTF.

V usage is TRBV12-3 or TRBV12-4 and J usage is TRBJ1-1; D might be TRBD1 (6 bases). Trimming cost V 7 bases and J 6 bases, with 15 bases left between them. The CDR3 has 13 amino acids. CDR3: CASTQQGRAEAFF. CDR3 bases: TGTGCCAGCACCCAACAGGGTAGAGCTGAAGCTTTCTTT.

The gene calls are TRBV5-6 and TRBJ1-3, with D tentatively TRBD1 (6 bases). Trimming cost V 2 bases and J 0 bases, with 9 bases left between them. Germline CDR1 is SGHDT and CDR2 is YYEEEE. The CDR3 loop spans 15 amino acids. The DNA of the CDR3 is TGTGCCAGCAGCTTCGACAGGTTCTCTGGAAACACCATATATTTT. It translates to CASSFDRFSGNTIYF.

The gene calls are TRBV11-3 and TRBJ2-2; the D gene is possibly TRBD2 (6 bases). V was clipped by 4 bases and J by 2 bases, with 11 bases between them. CDR1 is SGHNT, CDR2 YENEEA, per germline. This CDR3 has 15 residues. CDR3 in DNA: TGTGCCAGCAGCTCAATGGGAGGAAACACCGGGGAGCTGTTTTTT. Translating it yields CASSSMGGNTGELFF.

The V and J genes are TRBV5-6 and TRBJ1-3; D is uncertain. The germline V gene has CDR1 SGHDT and CDR2 YYEEEE. CDR3 length: 15 residues. Trimming shortened V by 1 base and J by 3 bases, and 11 bases separated the two germline ends. The CDR3 region has the DNA TGTGCCAGCAGCTTGCCCATTTCGGGTGGAAACACCATATATTTT. It specifies CASSLPISGGNTIYF.

The chain has TRBV11-3 and TRBJ2-7, with D possibly matching TRBD2 (6 bases). The V gene's germline CDR1 is SGHNT and CDR2 YENEEA. This CDR3 is built from 15 residues. The V and J ends lost 5 bases and 3 bases respectively, with 17 bases between them. The DNA for the CDR3 is TGTGCCAGCAGCCCCGAGCGGGTAGGGTACTACGAGCAGTACTTC. Residues: CASSPERVGYYEQYF.

The chain has TRBV7-9 and TRBJ2-1; tentative D call: TRBD2 (6 bases). V shed 5 bases and J shed 2 bases, with 13 bases lying between them. This CDR3 is built from 15 residues. From germline, CDR1 is SEHNR and CDR2 FQNEAQ (reference sequence). The chain's CDR3 is CASSRGSGPYNEQFF. The CDR3 DNA reads TGTGCCAGCAGCCGGGGCAGCGGGCCCTACAATGAGCAGTTCTTC. Looking up the rest from reference TRBV7-9 and TRBJ2-1 gives the full variable domain: DTGVSQNPRHKITKRGQNVTFRCDPISEHNRLYWYRQTLGQGPEFLTYFQNEAQLEKSRLLSDRFSAERPKGSFSTLEIQRTEQGDSAMYLCASSRGSGPYNEQFFGPGTRLTVL.

Turning to this clone: One end of the junction does not line up with germline, which may come from a read error. The chain recombines TRBV3-1 (or the pseudogene TRBV3-2) with TRBJ2-3; 8 bases are a match to TRBD2. The CDR3 consists of 15 residues. Germline-derived CDR1 and CDR2 are LGHDT and YNNKEL (reference sequence). CDR3 sequence (DNA): TGTGCCAGCAGCCAAGACGGACTAGCCTCGGACGCAGTGGATTTT. Protein product: CASSQDGLASDAVDF.

This clone was found once. The chain employs TRBV29-1 and TRBJ2-7; TRBD2 matches at 8 bases. V lost 5 bases and J lost 4; bases outside the gene matches: 13. Looked up from germline, CDR1 is SQVTM and CDR2 is ANQGSEA. This CDR3 is 15 amino acids long. CDR3 amino acids: CSVSPGGGRFYEQYF. In nucleotides, the CDR3 is TGCAGCGTTAGCCCTGGCGGGGGGCGATTTTACGAGCAGTACTTC.

The J gene is TRBJ2-3, the V gene TRBV11-3; TRBD2 matches 7 bases. Looked up from germline, CDR1 is SGHNT and CDR2 is YENEEA. The V gene end was trimmed by 5 bases and the J gene end by 3 bases; junction bases not matched to a gene: 8. The CDR3 is made up of 15 amino acids. DNA of the CDR3: TGTGCCAGCAGCCACCGGGGGGACGAGACAGATACGCAGTATTTT. The encoded protein is CASSHRGDETDTQYF. Looking up the rest from reference TRBV11-3 and TRBJ2-3 gives the full variable domain: EAGVVQSPRYKIIEKKQPVAFWCNPISGHNTLYWYLQNLGQGPELLIRYENEEAVDDSQLPKDRFSAERLKGVDSTLKIQPAELGDSAVYLCASSHRGDETDTQYFGPGTRLTVL.

This CDR3 is CASSYAGRAEAFF. The CDR3 DNA follows: TGTGCCAGCAGTTACGCGGGGCGGGCTGAAGCTTTCTTT. The chain joins TRBV6-2 or TRBV6-3 to TRBJ1-1; D is perhaps TRBD1 (5 bases). V dropped 2 bases and J dropped 6 bases, with 10 bases sitting between them. The CDR3 runs to 13 residues. Germline V lookup: CDR1 MNHEY, CDR2 SVGEGT.

Comment on this clone: The same CDR3 arises from other DNA sequences in this sample as well. The J gene is TRBJ2-1, the V gene TRBV18; 7 bases line up with TRBD2. Per germline, CDR1 KGHSH and CDR2 LQKENI. The CDR3 has 14 residues. With V trimmed by 4 bases and J by 3 bases, 3 bases remained unmatched. CDR3 protein: CASSRERDYNEQFF. The CDR3, as DNA: TGTGCCAGCTCACGGGAGCGGGACTACAATGAGCAGTTCTTC.